The 7 T cell receptor beta chains below come from one sample, sequenced in a study of blood T cell repertoires in COVID-19. Repertoires were generated with immunoSEQ multiplex PCR, while TCRdb's copy carries only in-frame clones and drops some. Of about 320,000 clones listed, 85% are singletons. The sequencing input was PBMCs or T cells enriched from blood (not recorded which). Receptor source: a young woman who had been exposed to COVID-19.

Notes on this clone: A much larger clonotype is one base distant, so this may be a read error. The CDR3 sequence: CASSLGLAGDYEQYF. The CDR3 DNA reads as TGTGCCAGCAGCTTAGGACTAGCGGGGGACTACGAGCAGTACTTC. The V and J genes are TRBV7-3 and TRBJ2-7, with 13 bases identical to TRBD2. V shed 2 bases and J 3 bases; nucleotides not matched to a gene: 1. This CDR3 region has 15 residues. Germline loops: CDR1 SGHTA, CDR2 FQGTGA.

The chain is built from TRBV7-3 and TRBJ2-2; TRBD1 aligns across 7 bases. CDR3 length: 13 residues. J gave up 5 bases and V 5 bases, and 2 bases lay outside the gene matches. In germline, CDR1 is SGHTA, CDR2 FQGTGA. The CDR3 DNA reads TGTGCCAGCAGCCAGACAGGGACCGGGGAGCTGTTTTTT. Encoded protein: CASSQTGTGELFF.

The V and J genes are TRBV28 and TRBJ1-2; maybe TRBD1 (6 bases). V dropped 6 bases and J dropped 7 bases, with 21 bases sitting between them. CDR3 length equals 15 residues. Germline V gene lookup returns CDR1 MDHEN and CDR2 SYDVKM. The CDR3 sequence is CASRLTGGAPRGYTF. The CDR3 bases are TGTGCCAGCAGGCTTACTGGGGGGGCGCCTCGTGGCTACACCTTC.

The V call is TRBV19, the J call TRBJ2-1, with 9 bases identical to TRBD1. With 5 bases clipped from V and 5 bases from J, the junction kept 13 bases outside the gene matches. There are 17 residues in the CDR3. Germline CDR1 and CDR2: LNHDA and SQIVND (reference sequence). The CDR3 DNA follows: TGTGCCAGTAGTTGGTTCCCGACAGGGGGTGGGAACAATGAGCAGTTCTTC. It encodes CASSWFPTGGGNNEQFF.

This clone was seen only a few times. CDR3 in amino acids: CASSEMAAGANVLTF. CDR3 nucleotide sequence: TGTGCCAGCAGTGAGATGGCCGCTGGGGCCAACGTCCTGACTTTC. The rearrangement links TRBV6-1 to TRBJ2-6, with D uncertain. This CDR3 is built from 15 residues. Trimming cost V 3 bases and J 2 bases, with 8 bases left between them. Germline CDR1 and CDR2: MNHNS and SASEGT.

The rearrangement links TRBV5-1 to TRBJ1-4; D possibly corresponds to TRBD1 (5 bases). The V end was cut by 5 bases, the J end by 5 bases, with 19 bases between. Germline V CDR1 and CDR2: SGHRS, YFSETQ. The CDR3 extends over 16 amino acids. The CDR3 DNA sequence: TGCGCCAGCAGTTACGGTTCAGGGCCCAAAAATGAAAAACTGTTTTTT. It translates to CASSYGSGPKNEKLFF.

This rearrangement joins TRBV27 to TRBJ2-7, with TRBD2 as a possible D gene (5 bases). The germline CDR1 and CDR2 sequences are MNHEY and SMNVEV (reference sequence). This CDR3 has 11 residues. The ends were cut back, 3 bases at V and 10 bases at J, with 10 bases in the middle. The CDR3, as DNA: TGTGCCAGCAGTTTTTCGGGGAGACAGTACTTC. It yields the protein CASSFSGRQYF.